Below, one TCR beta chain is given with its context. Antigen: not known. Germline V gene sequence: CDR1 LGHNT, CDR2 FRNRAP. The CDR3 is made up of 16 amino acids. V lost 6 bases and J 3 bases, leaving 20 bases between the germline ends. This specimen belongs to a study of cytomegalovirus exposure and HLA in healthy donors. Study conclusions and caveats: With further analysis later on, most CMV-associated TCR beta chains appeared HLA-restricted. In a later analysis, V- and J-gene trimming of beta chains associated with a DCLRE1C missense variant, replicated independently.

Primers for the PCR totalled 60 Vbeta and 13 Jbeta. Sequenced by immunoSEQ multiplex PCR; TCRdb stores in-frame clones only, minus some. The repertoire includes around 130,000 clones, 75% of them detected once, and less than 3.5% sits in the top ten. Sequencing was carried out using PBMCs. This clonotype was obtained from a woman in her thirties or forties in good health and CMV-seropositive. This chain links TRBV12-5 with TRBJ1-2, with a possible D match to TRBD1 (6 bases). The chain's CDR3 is CASGMDSASNHYGYTF. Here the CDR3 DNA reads TGTGCTAGTGGCATGGACAGTGCGTCGAACCACTATGGCTACACCTTC.